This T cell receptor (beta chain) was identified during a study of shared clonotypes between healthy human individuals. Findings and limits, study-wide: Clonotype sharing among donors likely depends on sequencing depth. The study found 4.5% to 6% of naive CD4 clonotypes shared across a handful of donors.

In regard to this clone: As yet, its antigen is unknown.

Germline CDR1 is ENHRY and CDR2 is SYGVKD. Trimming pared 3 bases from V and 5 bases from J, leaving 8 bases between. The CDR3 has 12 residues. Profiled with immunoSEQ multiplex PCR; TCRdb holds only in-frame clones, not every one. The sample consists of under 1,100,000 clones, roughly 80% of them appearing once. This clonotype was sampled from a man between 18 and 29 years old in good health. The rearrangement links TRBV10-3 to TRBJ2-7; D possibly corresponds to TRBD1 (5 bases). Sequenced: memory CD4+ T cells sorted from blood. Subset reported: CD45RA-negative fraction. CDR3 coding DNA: TGTGCCATCAGTGAAGGGGTAAACGAGCAGTACTTC. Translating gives CAISEGVNEQYF.